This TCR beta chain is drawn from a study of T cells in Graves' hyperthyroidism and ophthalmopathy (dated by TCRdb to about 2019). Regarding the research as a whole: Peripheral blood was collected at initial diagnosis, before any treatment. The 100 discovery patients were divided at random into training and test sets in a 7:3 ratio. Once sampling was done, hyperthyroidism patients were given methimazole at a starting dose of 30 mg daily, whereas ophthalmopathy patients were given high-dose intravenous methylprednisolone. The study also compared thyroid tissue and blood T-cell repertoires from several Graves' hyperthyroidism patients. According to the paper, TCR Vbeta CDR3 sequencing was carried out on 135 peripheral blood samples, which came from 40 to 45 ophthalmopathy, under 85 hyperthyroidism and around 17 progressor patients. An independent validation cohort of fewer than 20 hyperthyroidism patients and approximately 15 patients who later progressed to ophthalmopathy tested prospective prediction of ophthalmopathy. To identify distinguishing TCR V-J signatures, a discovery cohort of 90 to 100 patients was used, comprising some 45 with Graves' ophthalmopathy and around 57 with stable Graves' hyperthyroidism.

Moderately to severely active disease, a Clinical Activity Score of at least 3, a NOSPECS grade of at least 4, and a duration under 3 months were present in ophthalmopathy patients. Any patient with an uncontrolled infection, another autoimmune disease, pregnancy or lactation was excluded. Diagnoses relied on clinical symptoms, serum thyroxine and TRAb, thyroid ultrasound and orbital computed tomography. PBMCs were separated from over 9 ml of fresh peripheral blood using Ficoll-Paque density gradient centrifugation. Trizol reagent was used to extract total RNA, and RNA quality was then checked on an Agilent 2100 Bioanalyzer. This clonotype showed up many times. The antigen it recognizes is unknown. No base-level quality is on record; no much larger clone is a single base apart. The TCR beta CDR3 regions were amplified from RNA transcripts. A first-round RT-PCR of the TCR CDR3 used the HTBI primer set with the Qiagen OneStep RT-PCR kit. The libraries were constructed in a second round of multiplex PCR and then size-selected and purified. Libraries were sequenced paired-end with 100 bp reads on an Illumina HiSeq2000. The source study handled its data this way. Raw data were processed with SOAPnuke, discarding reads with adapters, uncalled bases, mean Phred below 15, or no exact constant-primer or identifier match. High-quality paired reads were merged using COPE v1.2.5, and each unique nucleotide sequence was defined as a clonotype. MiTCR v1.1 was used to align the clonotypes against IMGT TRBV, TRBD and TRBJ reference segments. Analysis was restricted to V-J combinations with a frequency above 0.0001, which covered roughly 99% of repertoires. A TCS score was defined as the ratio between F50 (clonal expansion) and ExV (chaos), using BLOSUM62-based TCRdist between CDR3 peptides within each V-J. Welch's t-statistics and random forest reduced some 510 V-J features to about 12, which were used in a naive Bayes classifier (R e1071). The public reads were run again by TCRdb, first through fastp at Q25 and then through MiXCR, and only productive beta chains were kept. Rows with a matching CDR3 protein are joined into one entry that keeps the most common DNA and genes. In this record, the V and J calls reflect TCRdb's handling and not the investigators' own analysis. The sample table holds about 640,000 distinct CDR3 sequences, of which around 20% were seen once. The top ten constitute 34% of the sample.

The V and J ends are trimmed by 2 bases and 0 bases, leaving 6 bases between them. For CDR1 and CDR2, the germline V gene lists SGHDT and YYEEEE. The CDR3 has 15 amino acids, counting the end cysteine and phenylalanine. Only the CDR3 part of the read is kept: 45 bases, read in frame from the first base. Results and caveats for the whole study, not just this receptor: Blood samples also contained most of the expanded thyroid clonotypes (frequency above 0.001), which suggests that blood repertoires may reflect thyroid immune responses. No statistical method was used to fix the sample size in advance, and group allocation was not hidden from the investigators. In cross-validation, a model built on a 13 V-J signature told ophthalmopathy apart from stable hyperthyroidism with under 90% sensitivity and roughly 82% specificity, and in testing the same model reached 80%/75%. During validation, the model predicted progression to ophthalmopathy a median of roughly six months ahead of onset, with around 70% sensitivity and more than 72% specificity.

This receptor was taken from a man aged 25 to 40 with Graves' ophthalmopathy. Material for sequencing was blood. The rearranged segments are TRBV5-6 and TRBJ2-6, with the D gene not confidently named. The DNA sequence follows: TGTGCCAGCAGCTTTGTTTCCTCTGGGGCCAACGTCCTGACTTTC. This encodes CASSFVSSGANVLTF. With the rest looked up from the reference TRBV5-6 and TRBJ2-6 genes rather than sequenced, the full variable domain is DAGVTQSPTHLIKTRGQQVTLRCSPKSGHDTVSWYQQALGQGPQFIFQYYEEEERQRGNFPDRFSGHQFPNYSSELNVNALLLGDSALYLCASSFVSSGANVLTFGAGSRLTVL.